The 14 T cell receptor beta chains below were found in one sample sequenced in a study of cytomegalovirus exposure and HLA in healthy donors (TCRdb year 2017). Library construction relied on the immunoSEQ multiplex PCR assay. A mixture of 60 forward primers for TCR Vbeta segments and 13 reverse primers for TCR Jbeta segments was used in the multiplex PCR. What TCRdb holds here is the immuneACCESS table cut down to in-frame rearrangements. Part of the clones is not present; checked against another copy, under half of the missing clones reflect an unresolved V gene, and the others are unexplained. Recorded for this sample are about 120,000 clones; 50% to 80% of them occurred a single time. Under 9% of the sample is in the top ten clones. Sequenced material: PBMCs. Receptors originate from a woman between 40 and 55 years old in good health and CMV-seropositive.

The rearrangement joins TRBV5-1 to TRBJ2-2; 14 bases align to TRBD2. With V trimmed by 4 bases and J by 5 bases, 1 base remained unmatched. CDR1 and CDR2 from the germline V gene are SGHRS and YFSETQ. The CDR3 has 15 residues. The CDR3 here is CASSRLAGGTGELFF. CDR3 in DNA: TGCGCCAGCAGCCGACTAGCGGGGGGGACCGGGGAGCTGTTTTTT.

This clone was detected a few times. This chain connects TRBV28 to TRBJ1-2; the D gene is possibly TRBD1 (6 bases). Deletions cut 1 base from V and 5 bases from J, with 11 bases between. This CDR3 is 14 amino acids long. Germline V CDR1 and CDR2: MDHEN, SYDVKM. The CDR3 sequence is CASSLYRQAYGYTF. As DNA, the CDR3 is TGTGCCAGCAGTTTATATAGACAGGCTTATGGCTACACCTTC.

The rearrangement joins TRBV30 to TRBJ1-2, with 9 bases that match TRBD1. The junction had 6 bases not matched to a gene; V was cut back by 0 bases and J by 7 bases. CDR3 size: 14 residues. The V gene's germline CDR1 is GTSNPN and CDR2 SVGIG (reference sequence). CDR3 sequence reads: CAWSVSGTGSGYTF. The CDR3 region has the DNA TGTGCCTGGAGTGTATCCGGGACAGGGTCTGGCTACACCTTC.

The chain carries TRBV28 and TRBJ2-7; weak D call: TRBD1 (6 bases). CDR3 size: 14 residues. Trimming stripped 3 bases from V and 4 bases from J, with 13 bases between. CDR1 is MDHEN and CDR2 is SYDVKM in the germline V gene. In nucleotides, the CDR3 is TGTGCCAGCAGTTTCAACCTAGGACAGTACGAGCAGTACTTC. Translated: CASSFNLGQYEQYF.

The rearrangement links TRBV2 to TRBJ2-3; 7 bases are a match to TRBD1. CDR3 length: 18 residues. CDR1 is SNHLY, CDR2 FYNNEI, per germline. After removal of 4 bases from V and 4 bases from J, the junction contained 17 bases not matched to a gene. Written as DNA, the CDR3 is TGTGCCAGCAGTGTAATGAGAGACAGGGTGATTGTAGCAGATACGCAGTATTTT. Amino acid sequence: CASSVMRDRVIVADTQYF.

The V gene is TRBV7-3, the J gene TRBJ2-7; 10 positions match TRBD1. V shed 2 bases, J shed 2 bases, and the junction held 6 bases outside the gene matches. The CDR3 is made up of 16 amino acids. CDR1 SGHTA and CDR2 FQGTGA come from the germline V gene. The CDR3 DNA is TGTGCCAGCAGCTTAGGGGGGACAGGGGACCCCTACGAGCAGTACTTC. Encoded protein: CASSLGGTGDPYEQYF. Drawing the rest from reference TRBV7-3 and TRBJ2-7, the complete variable domain is GAGVSQTPSNKVTEKGKYVELRCDPISGHTALYWYRQSLGQGPEFLIYFQGTGAADDSGLPNDRFFAVRPEGSVSTLKIQRTERGDSAVYLCASSLGGTGDPYEQYFGPGTRLTVT.

In its sample, this clone was seen many times. The chain is built from TRBV6-1 and TRBJ2-7; 9 bases line up with TRBD2. CDR1 and CDR2 (germline): MNHNS, SASEGT. Trimming cost V 1 base and J 2 bases; bases outside gene matches: 3. The CDR3 covers 15 residues. DNA for the CDR3: TGTGCCAGCAGTGAAGAGGCTAGCGGGGCCTACGAGCAGTACTTC. Protein product: CASSEEASGAYEQYF.

The chain joins TRBV29-1 to TRBJ1-5; 7 bases are a match to TRBD1. In germline, CDR1 is SQVTM, CDR2 ANQGSEA. CDR3 length: 12 amino acids. V shed 5 bases, J shed 5 bases, and the junction held 3 bases outside the gene matches. CDR3 coding DNA: TGCAGCGTTCGACAGGGAGATCAGCCCCAGCATTTT. This gives the protein CSVRQGDQPQHF.

In DNA, the CDR3 is TGTGCCAGTAGTAGGGCCGCCGGGAACAGCGATGAGCAGTTCTTC. It translates to CASSRAAGNSDEQFF. The chain links TRBV19 to TRBJ2-1; possible D gene TRBD2, 5 bases. The ends were cut back, 4 bases at V and 8 bases at J, with 18 bases in the middle. In germline, CDR1 is LNHDA, CDR2 SQIVND (reference sequence). This CDR3 is 15 amino acids long.

V is TRBV18 and J is TRBJ2-1, with 15 positions matching TRBD2. This CDR3 has 19 residues. Germline V lookup: CDR1 KGHSH, CDR2 LQKENI. With V trimmed by 6 bases and J by 0 bases, 9 bases remained unmatched. In DNA form, the CDR3 reads TGTGCCAGCTCCCAGGGACTAGCGGGGGGCATGAGCTCCTACAATGAGCAGTTCTTC. It specifies CASSQGLAGGMSSYNEQFF.

The DNA of the CDR3 is TGTGCCAGCAGCCGCGGGGGGATCGGGGCCAATTCACCCCTCCACTTT. Translating gives CASSRGGIGANSPLHF. This sequence joins TRBV5-6 and TRBJ1-6; D is possibly TRBD1 (5 bases). Germline CDR1 and CDR2: SGHDT and YYEEEE. This CDR3 has 16 amino acids. Deletions cut 4 bases from V and 7 bases from J, with 18 bases between.

The J gene is TRBJ2-3, the V gene TRBV7-6; D is perhaps TRBD2 (6 bases). The V gene's germline CDR1 is SGHVS and CDR2 FNYEAQ. With 5 bases removed from V and 1 base from J, the gap between germline ends came to 13 bases. CDR3 size: 15 residues. Here the CDR3 DNA reads TGTGCCAGCAGCGCGGTGGGAGGAGGCACAGATACGCAGTATTTT. It codes for CASSAVGGGTDTQYF.

J is TRBJ2-7 and V is TRBV6-1; 7 bases are shared with TRBD1. Germline V CDR1 and CDR2: MNHNS, SASEGT. V dropped 6 bases and J dropped 2; count of bases not matched to a gene: 1. This CDR3 is 12 amino acids long. CDR3 DNA sequence: TGTGCCAGCAGCGGGACAGCCTACGAGCAGTACTTC. It encodes CASSGTAYEQYF.

This clone has just one count. The rearrangement links TRBV30 to TRBJ2-3; D is possibly TRBD1 (5 bases). Trimming removed 4 bases from V and 5 bases from J, with 10 bases in between. CDR1 is GTSNPN, CDR2 SVGIG, per germline (reference sequence). The CDR3 extends over 12 amino acids. The CDR3 loop is CAWNPGQDTQYF. CDR3 in DNA: TGTGCCTGGAACCCAGGGCAAGATACGCAGTATTTT.